Below, one T cell receptor beta chain is given with its context. Its antigen is not yet known. No base qualities exist here, and no much larger clone lies one base off it. Per the germline V gene (reference sequence), WNHNN is the CDR1 and SYGVQD is the CDR2. The germline V and J ends show losses of 5 bases and 2 bases respectively, and no gene match explains 5 bases of the junction. The CDR3 runs 14 amino acids, cysteine and phenylalanine included. Only the CDR3 region is kept as DNA, spanning 42 bases read in frame from base 1. These data belong to a study of blood T cell repertoires in COVID-19 (dated by TCRdb to 2019 to 2021). A note on the overall study: Collaborator samples came from the United States, Italy and Spain and covered acute and convalescent phases of COVID-19. The material from the prospective study consisted of cDNA or gDNA derived from T cells, B-cell-depleted T cells, or PBMCs. Subjects who had been exposed to COVID-19, were actively infected with it, or had recovered from it provided the deeply sampled blood TCRbeta repertoires that made up the dataset. The repertoires were released in a freely available public database meant as a resource for research on the immune response to SARS-CoV-2. The samples were drawn from two sources: the first 160 participants of the ongoing ImmuneRACE study, and 1,000 to 1,500 subjects contributed by 6 global collaborators. A de-identified subject ID, COVID-19 status, age in years and sex were almost always included in the sample metadata. Where HLA class I and class II types were available, the types were taken from metadata supplied by the sample provider, not from assay-based typing. The paper as a whole reports these results and caveats: The amount of clinical and demographic metadata varied by source and participant and was provided uncurated.

The collaborating institutions used their own protocols to collect whole blood in K2EDTA tubes. For TCRbeta analysis, collaborators shipped samples as frozen whole blood, isolated PBMCs, or DNA extracted from either of those sample types. TCRbeta CDR3 regions were amplified from genomic DNA using the immunoSEQ Assay, a bias-controlled multiplex PCR. Per the original workflow: Nucleated cell counts per sample were estimated from amplification of reference gene primers within the assay. Sequence reads were collapsed and filtered to measure the absolute abundance of every unique TCRbeta CDR3 rearrangement. For each sample, productive Simpson clonality was calculated as the square root of Simpson's diversity index across productive rearrangements. The source is immuneACCESS, and TCRdb retained only in-frame sequences with V and J called. Part of the clones is not carried over; for the studies checked, unresolved V genes explain less than half of this, and the remainder is unexplained. V and J calls and clone size are copied from that table; D and trimming were computed from the DNA. The sample table holds under 350,000 clones, of which approximately 90% were seen once. The ten largest account for roughly 5.1% of the sample.

Material for sequencing was peripheral blood. In this chain, TRBV10-1 is recombined with TRBJ2-7; 8 central bases correspond to TRBD1. This sequence originates from a man aged 35 to 55 with acute or convalescent COVID-19. The CDR3: CASSSLDRAYEQYF. The sequenced DNA: TGCGCCAGCAGTTCACTGGACAGGGCCTACGAGCAGTACTTC.